This TCR beta chain derives from a study of graft-versus-host responses after intestinal transplantation. About the research overall: In this cohort, recipients had multivisceral, liver-intestinal, or isolated intestinal transplants.

Measured with immunoSEQ multiplex PCR; TCRdb has only the in-frame clones, and not every one. The sample includes tens of thousands of clones, about 94% of them seen just once. Trimming cost V 1 base and J 4 bases, with 13 bases left between them. Germline CDR1 reads SEHNR; CDR2 reads FQNEAQ (reference sequence). CDR3 size: 15 residues. Findings and limits, study-wide: Subjects displaying graft-donor T cell macrochimerism possessed elevated graft-versus-host to host-versus-graft clonal ratios inside allografts. Recipient marrow harbored GvH clones, some of which surfaced first in ileum or blood. Early post-transplant HvG declines showed an association with peak circulating GvH clone levels.

About this clone itself: The antigen is not known.

This receptor was obtained from a human donor who was the organ donor for an intestinal transplant. The sample in question was unstimulated CD4+ T cells sorted from spleen or lymph node cells, obtained before transplant. The chain uses TRBV7-9 and TRBJ2-5; D unresolved. The CDR3 DNA is TGTGCCAGCAGCTTAGAGATAGACCCAGGAGAGACCCAGTACTTC. This translates into CASSLEIDPGETQYF.